The 9 T cell receptor beta chains reported below all come from one sample, sequenced in a study of memory CD4+ T cells and cytomegalovirus serostatus. TCRdb keeps only in-frame clones here, not all; method: immunoSEQ multiplex PCR. Counted here are about 80,000 clones, about 85% occurring once; the ten biggest clones make up around 0.73%. Single viable CD3+CD4+CD8-CD45RO+ cells were sorted as the memory CD4+ T cells. The sequenced sample was memory CD4+ T cells from blood. The receptors were gathered from an adult in good health and CMV-seronegative.

This clone was detected once. The chain employs TRBV19 and TRBJ1-2, with a weak D call TRBD1 (6 bases). From germline, CDR1 is LNHDA and CDR2 SQIVND (reference sequence). V dropped 5 bases and J dropped 2 bases, with 15 bases sitting between them. The CDR3 has 15 amino acids. For the CDR3, the DNA is TGTGCCAGTAGTTACAGTTTCGGACAGAACTATGGCTACACCTTC. It translates to CASSYSFGQNYGYTF.

The V call is TRBV18, the J call TRBJ1-3; D is ambiguous. V was shortened by 2 bases and J by 1 base, with 9 bases between the two germline ends. The CDR3 totals 15 residues. Germline CDR1 and CDR2: KGHSH and LQKENI. CDR3 sequence (DNA): TGTGCCAGCTCACCAGGGGAACGGTCTGGAAACACCATATATTTT. Amino acids: CASSPGERSGNTIYF.

The gene calls are TRBV2 and TRBJ2-3; 9 positions match TRBD2. The CDR3 is 14 residues long. Germline V gene sequence: CDR1 SNHLY, CDR2 FYNNEI. V was clipped by 6 bases and J by 1 base; unmatched bases: 2. The CDR3 is CASRVAGGTDTQYF. The CDR3 DNA sequence: TGTGCCAGCAGGGTAGCGGGGGGCACAGATACGCAGTATTTT.

About this clone itself: One end of the junction fails to match germline, which may point to a read error. V usage is TRBV7-7 and J usage is TRBJ2-1, with 10 nucleotides matching TRBD2. This CDR3 contains 14 residues. Looked up from germline, CDR1 is SSHAT and CDR2 is FNYEAQ (reference sequence). CDR3 sequence (DNA): TGTGCTAGCAGCGTAGCGGGGGGAGACAATGAGCAGTTCTTC. It translates to CASSVAGGDNEQFF.

DNA for the CDR3: TGCGCCAGCAGCCCTCCCGGGACAGGGGAGGGTTGGTACGAGCAGTACTTC. Amino acids: CASSPPGTGEGWYEQYF. J is TRBJ2-7 and V is TRBV5-1; TRBD1 matches 10 bases. The germline gives CDR1 SGHRS, CDR2 YFSETQ. With V trimmed by 4 bases and J by 4 bases, 14 bases remained unmatched. This CDR3 is 17 amino acids long.

The chain carries TRBV7-3 and TRBJ2-5; maybe TRBD1 (8 bases). Per the germline V gene, CDR1 is SGHTA and CDR2 is FQGTGA. CDR3 length: 20 residues. The V and J ends lost 1 base and 1 base respectively, with 25 bases between them. DNA of the CDR3: TGTGCCAGCAGCTTAAGGGGGGGGACAGGACTCCCAATGGGCCAAGAGACCCAGTACTTC. Its protein is CASSLRGGTGLPMGQETQYF.

CDR3 bases: TGTGCCAGCAGTGAAGCTAAAGGGCTGGGGGAGACCCAGTACTTC. It specifies CASSEAKGLGETQYF. The chain couples TRBV6-1 to TRBJ2-5; no clear D. This CDR3 is built from 15 residues. V was shortened by 0 bases and J by 5 bases, with 13 bases between the two germline ends. Germline CDR1 reads MNHNS; CDR2 reads SASEGT.

This clone has only a few counts. The chain is built from TRBV2 and TRBJ2-5; D not certain. Trimming pared 6 bases from V and 1 base from J, leaving 3 bases between. From germline, CDR1 is SNHLY and CDR2 FYNNEI. The CDR3 length is 11 residues. CDR3 nucleotides: TGTGCCAGCAGGGTCCAAGAGACCCAGTACTTC. Translation: CASRVQETQYF.

The chain employs TRBV18 and TRBJ1-2; 11 nucleotides agree with TRBD1. V dropped 2 bases and J dropped 1; count of bases not matched to a gene: 3. The germline V gene has CDR1 KGHSH and CDR2 LQKENI. This CDR3 region has 16 residues. The CDR3 DNA reads as TGTGCCAGCTCACCAGCCGGGACAGGGGGTAACTATGGCTACACCTTC. Protein sequence: CASSPAGTGGNYGYTF.